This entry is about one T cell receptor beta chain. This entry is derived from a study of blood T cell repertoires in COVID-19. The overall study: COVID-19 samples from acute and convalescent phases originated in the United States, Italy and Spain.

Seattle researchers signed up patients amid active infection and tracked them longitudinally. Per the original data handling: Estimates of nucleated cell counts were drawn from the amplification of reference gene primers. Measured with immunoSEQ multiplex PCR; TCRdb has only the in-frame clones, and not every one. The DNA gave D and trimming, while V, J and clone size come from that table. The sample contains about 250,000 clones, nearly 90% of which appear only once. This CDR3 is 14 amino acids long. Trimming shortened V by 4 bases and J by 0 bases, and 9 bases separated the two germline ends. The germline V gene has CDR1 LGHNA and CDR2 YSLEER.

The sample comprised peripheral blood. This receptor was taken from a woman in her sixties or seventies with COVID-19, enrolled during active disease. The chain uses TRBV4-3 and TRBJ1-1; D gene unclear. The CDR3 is CASSPSDLNTEAFF. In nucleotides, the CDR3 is TGCGCCAGCAGCCCCTCCGACTTGAACACTGAAGCTTTCTTT.